Shown below are 14 T cell receptor beta chains from a single sample sequenced in a study of brain T cells in children with intractable seizures. Clones were sequenced by immunoSEQ multiplex PCR, and TCRdb holds only the in-frame ones, with some missing. The sample comprises 110,000 or so clones, approximately 94% of which are singletons, and 3.8% rests with the top ten. The sample in question was peripheral blood, obtained at surgery. The receptors stem from a boy under three years old with hemimegalencephaly and intractable seizures.

The J gene is TRBJ2-4, the V gene TRBV12-3 or TRBV12-4; D possibly matches TRBD1 or TRBD2 (5 bases each). V was cut by 6 bases and J by 6 bases, with 9 bases left in between. The CDR3 is 12 residues long. The CDR3 nucleotides are TGTGCCAGCAGCTCGGGACGAAACATTCAGTACTTC. Amino acids: CASSSGRNIQYF.

The genes are TRBV28 and TRBJ2-3, with TRBD1 matching over 7 bases. The CDR3 contains 12 residues. Unmatched junction bases numbered 5, after V lost 5 bases and J lost 9 bases. Per the germline V gene, CDR1 is MDHEN and CDR2 is SYDVKM. Written as DNA, the CDR3 is TGTGCCAGCAGTCCCCCGACAGGGACGCAGTATTTT. It translates to CASSPPTGTQYF. The full variable domain, completed using reference TRBV28 and TRBJ2-3, is DVKVTQSSRYLVKRTGEKVFLECVQDMDHENMFWYRQDPGLGLRLIYFSYDVKMKEKGDIPEGYSVSREKKERFSLILESASTNQTSMYLCASSPPTGTQYFGPGTRLTVL.

V and J are TRBV6-5 and TRBJ2-5; TRBD2 aligns across 13 bases. Germline CDR1 is MNHEY and CDR2 is SVGAGI. CDR3 length: 15 residues. Trimming cost V 9 bases and J 2 bases; bases outside gene matches: 6. Here the CDR3 DNA reads TGTGCCAGTGGACTAGCGGGAGCAACACAAGAGACCCAGTACTTC. Translating it yields CASGLAGATQETQYF.

This clone has only a few counts. The J gene is TRBJ2-1, the V gene TRBV15; 7 bases line up with TRBD2. CDR1 and CDR2 from the germline V gene are LNHNV and YYDKDF (reference sequence). Trimming removed 2 bases from V and 3 bases from J; junction bases left unmatched: 1. The CDR3 loop spans 14 amino acids. CDR3 bases: TGTGCCACCAGCAGACTAGCGGACTACAATGAGCAGTTCTTC. Protein product: CATSRLADYNEQFF.

The V call is TRBV28, the J call TRBJ1-2, with D maybe TRBD1 (5 bases). Trimming took 4 bases from V and 8 from J, leaving 23 bases between them. Per the germline V gene, CDR1 is MDHEN and CDR2 is SYDVKM. The CDR3 sequence is 16 residues long. CDR3 loop: CASSYQLLGADGGYTF. CDR3 DNA: TGTGCCAGCAGTTACCAACTTCTCGGGGCGGATGGGGGCTACACCTTC.

The J gene is TRBJ2-7, the V gene TRBV28; 8 bases are shared with TRBD2. CDR1 MDHEN and CDR2 SYDVKM come from the germline V gene. Losses at the gene ends were 5 bases for V and 4 bases for J; bases not matched to a gene: 7. This CDR3 comprises 14 residues. Written as DNA, the CDR3 is TGTGCCAGCAGTCCTTGGCGGGAGGCTTACGAGCAGTACTTC. Translating it yields CASSPWREAYEQYF.

J is TRBJ2-7 and V is TRBV27; 7 nucleotides align to TRBD1. The CDR3 sequence is 16 residues long. Germline V lookup: CDR1 MNHEY, CDR2 SMNVEV (reference sequence). J was trimmed by 2 bases and V by 4 bases; bases with no gene match: 11. The chain's CDR3 is CASSSRQKTGTYEQYF. For the CDR3, the DNA is TGTGCCAGCAGTTCACGCCAGAAGACAGGGACCTACGAGCAGTACTTC.

The chain has TRBV19 and TRBJ1-5; possibly TRBD1 for D (6 bases). With 6 bases removed from V and 0 bases from J, the gap between germline ends came to 21 bases. The CDR3 is made up of 18 amino acids. The germline V gene encodes CDR1 LNHDA and CDR2 SQIVND (reference sequence). This CDR3 reads CASRAQVGGHYSNQPQHF. The CDR3 DNA reads as TGTGCCAGTAGGGCTCAAGTGGGGGGGCACTATAGCAATCAGCCCCAGCATTTT. Full variable domain (remainder filled in from reference TRBV19 and TRBJ1-5): DGGITQSPKYLFRKEGQNVTLSCEQNLNHDAMYWYRQDPGQGLRLIYYSQIVNDFQKGDIAEGYSVSREKKESFPLTVTSAQKNPTAFYLCASRAQVGGHYSNQPQHFGDGTRLSIL.

This clone has just one count. CDR3 DNA: TGTGCCAGCAGCTTAGCGGCTATAAATGAGCAGTTCTTC. Its protein product is CASSLAAINEQFF. The chain carries TRBV7-2 and TRBJ2-1; D is undetermined. With 0 bases removed from V and 7 bases from J, the gap between germline ends came to 7 bases. Germline lookup yields CDR1 SGHTA and CDR2 FQGNSA. CDR3 size: 13 residues.

The rearrangement uses TRBV10-3 and TRBJ2-1, with TRBD1 matching 9 bases. Germline V gene data show CDR1 as ENHRY and CDR2 as SYGVKD. V lost 0 bases, J lost 6 bases, and 6 bases stayed unmatched. The CDR3 is made up of 16 amino acids. The CDR3 coding sequence is TGTGCCATCAGTGAGTCAACCGGGACAGGGCTCAATGAGCAGTTCTTC. Translated: CAISESTGTGLNEQFF.

The genes are TRBV7-2 and TRBJ1-5; D is unresolved. The V and J ends lost 1 base and 5 bases respectively, with 9 bases between them. The germline V gene has CDR1 SGHTA and CDR2 FQGNSA. The CDR3 runs 14 residues. CDR3 bases: TGTGCCAGCAGCTTAGAACCTAGAGATCAGCCCCAGCATTTT. It yields the protein CASSLEPRDQPQHF.

The CDR3 coding sequence is TGCGCCAGCAGCTTGGCCGGGGGTTTTCAGCCCCAGCATTTT. It codes for CASSLAGGFQPQHF. The chain has TRBV5-1 and TRBJ1-5; TRBD1 might be the D (5 bases). CDR1 is SGHRS, CDR2 YFSETQ, per germline. Trimming shortened V by 0 bases and J by 6 bases, and 10 bases separated the two germline ends. The CDR3 is 14 residues long.

The chain carries TRBV3-1 (or the pseudogene TRBV3-2) and TRBJ2-2; 16 bases align to TRBD2. The CDR3 extends over 15 amino acids. CDR1 and CDR2 (germline): LGHDT, YNNKEL (reference sequence). After removal of 8 bases from V and 7 bases from J, the junction contained 4 bases not matched to a gene. CDR3 region: CASGGLAGGLGELFF. The CDR3 DNA sequence: TGTGCCAGCGGGGGACTAGCGGGAGGGCTCGGGGAGCTGTTTTTT.

The rearrangement links TRBV6-9 to TRBJ2-7; TRBD2 aligns across 7 bases. The CDR3 is 15 residues long. Germline V CDR1 and CDR2: MNHGY, SVAAGI. The junction had 5 bases not matched to a gene; V was cut back by 0 bases and J by 3 bases. The CDR3 region has the DNA TGTGCCAGCAGTTATTCGTTTAGCGGGCTCTACGAGCAGTACTTC. It encodes CASSYSFSGLYEQYF.